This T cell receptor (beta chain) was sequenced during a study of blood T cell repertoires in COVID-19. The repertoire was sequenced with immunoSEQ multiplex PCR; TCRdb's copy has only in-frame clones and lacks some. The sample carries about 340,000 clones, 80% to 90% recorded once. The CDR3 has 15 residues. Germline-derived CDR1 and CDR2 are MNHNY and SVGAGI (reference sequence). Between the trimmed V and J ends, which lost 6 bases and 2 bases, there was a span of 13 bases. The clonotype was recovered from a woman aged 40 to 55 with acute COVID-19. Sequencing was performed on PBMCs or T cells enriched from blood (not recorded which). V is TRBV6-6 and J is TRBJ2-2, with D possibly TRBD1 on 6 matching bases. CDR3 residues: CASRTGTINTGELFF. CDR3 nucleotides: TGTGCCAGCAGAACCGGGACAATAAACACCGGGGAGCTGTTTTTT.